Shown below are 12 T cell receptor beta chains from a single sample sequenced in a study of shared clonotypes between healthy human individuals (dated by TCRdb to 2018 to 2021). Preparation of the library involved the immunoSEQ multiplex PCR assay. Not all clones reach the TCRdb copy of this immuneACCESS table, which keeps in-frame sequences only. Checked studies attribute under half of the gap to unresolved V genes and leave the rest unexplained. A total of around 83,000 clones appear in this sample, under 65% of them only once. About 51% of the sample lies in the top ten. The sequenced sample consisted of memory CD8+ T cells sorted from blood. According to the study, the label for this sample's cell subset or site signals: CD45RO+ cells pooled with CCR7-negative TemRA cells. The origin of the receptors is a man aged 25-45 years in good health.

This clone was seen a handful of times. The chain is built from TRBV7-9 and TRBJ2-3; either TRBD1 or TRBD2 may fit D (5 bases each). V lost 5 bases, J lost 5 bases, and 20 bases lay in between. Germline-derived CDR1 and CDR2 are SEHNR and FQNEAQ (reference sequence). This CDR3 is 16 amino acids long. The CDR3 spells CASSEGDGYVGDTQYF. The CDR3 DNA reads as TGTGCCAGCAGCGAAGGGGACGGTTACGTTGGAGATACGCAGTATTTT.

This clone was observed a handful of times. The J gene is TRBJ2-7, the V gene TRBV28; D is ambiguous. The germline V gene encodes CDR1 MDHEN and CDR2 SYDVKM. Trimming left V 6 bases short and J 1 base short, with 7 bases between. The CDR3 totals 12 residues. The DNA of the CDR3 is TGTGCCAGCAGGCAGTTATCCTACGAGCAGTACTTC. Its translation: CASRQLSYEQYF.

This clone is medium-sized (0.01 to 0.1%) in the sample. The chain uses TRBV4-1 and TRBJ1-2; TRBD1 matches 10 bases. The trim removed 4 bases at V and 5 bases at J, leaving 16 bases unmatched. CDR1 is MGHRA, CDR2 YSYEKL, per germline. The CDR3 spans 18 residues. The CDR3 bases are TGCGCCAGCAGCCGACTGCCCGGGACAGGGGATACTTTTTATGGCTACACCTTC. As protein: CASSRLPGTGDTFYGYTF.

The J gene is TRBJ2-5, the V gene TRBV7-9; 14 nucleotides agree with TRBD2. CDR3 size: 18 residues. Germline-derived CDR1 and CDR2 are SEHNR and FQNEAQ (reference sequence). V shed 3 bases, J shed 5 bases, and the junction held 11 bases outside the gene matches. CDR3 nucleotide sequence: TGTGCCAGCAGCTTTGGGACTAGCGGGAGCGGATTATGGGAGACCCAGTACTTC. Translation gives CASSFGTSGSGLWETQYF.

As DNA, the CDR3 is TGTGCCAGCAGCTTCGAGGAGCGGGGTGAGCAGTTCTTC. Residues: CASSFEERGEQFF. This chain connects TRBV5-6 to TRBJ2-1, with 7 bases aligning to TRBD2. J was trimmed by 9 bases and V by 2 bases; bases with no gene match: 5. Germline V lookup: CDR1 SGHDT, CDR2 YYEEEE. The CDR3 covers 13 residues.

This clone appeared a few times. The CDR3 here is CAIADVGNSNQPQHF. Here the CDR3 DNA reads TGTGCCATCGCGGACGTGGGGAATAGCAATCAGCCCCAGCATTTT. The rearrangement joins TRBV10-3 to TRBJ1-5; D is unclear. Germline values: CDR1 ENHRY, CDR2 SYGVKD. This CDR3 comprises 15 residues. Trimming cost V 8 bases and J 0 bases, with 14 bases left between them.

This clone has more than one count but fewer than ten. This sequence joins TRBV7-8 and TRBJ2-1; 12 bases map to TRBD2. The V and J ends lost 5 bases and 5 bases, in that order; junction bases with no gene match: 7. The CDR3 contains 16 residues. Germline lookup yields CDR1 SGHVS and CDR2 FQNEAQ. The CDR3 DNA follows: TGTGCCAGCAGCGCAACGGGACTAGCGGGTGACAATGAGCAGTTCTTC. The encoded protein is CASSATGLAGDNEQFF.

The rearrangement uses TRBV7-2 and TRBJ2-1, with 9 bases lining up with TRBD2. The germline V gene encodes CDR1 SGHTA and CDR2 FQGNSA. V gave up 1 base and J gave up 7 bases; unmatched junction bases: 5. The CDR3 runs 15 residues. The CDR3 region is CASSLVGLAGNEQFF. CDR3 DNA: TGTGCCAGCAGCTTAGTGGGACTAGCTGGTAATGAGCAGTTCTTC.

J is TRBJ2-3 and V is TRBV7-9; 12 bases line up with TRBD2. This CDR3 has 15 residues. Looked up from germline, CDR1 is SEHNR and CDR2 is FQNEAQ (reference sequence). Unmatched junction bases numbered 2, after V lost 5 bases and J lost 2 bases. The DNA of the CDR3 is TGTGCCAGCAGCCCTAGCGGGAGGGTCACAGATACGCAGTATTTT. It yields the protein CASSPSGRVTDTQYF.

V is TRBV4-2 and J is TRBJ2-7, with D perhaps matching TRBD1 (6 bases). Trimming took 1 base from V and 2 from J, leaving 15 bases between them. The CDR3 is made up of 16 amino acids. Germline CDR1 is LGHNA and CDR2 is YNFKEQ. The CDR3 reads CASSQGNRVRAYEQYF. The CDR3 DNA reads TGTGCCAGCAGCCAAGGGAACAGGGTCCGGGCCTACGAGCAGTACTTC.

The rearrangement joins TRBV4-1 to TRBJ2-3; D unclear. Trimming pared 0 bases from V and 0 bases from J, leaving 4 bases between. CDR3 length: 14 residues. CDR1 and CDR2 from the germline V gene are MGHRA and YSYEKL. The CDR3 reads CASSQEDSTDTQYF. In DNA form, the CDR3 reads TGCGCCAGCAGCCAAGAAGACAGCACAGATACGCAGTATTTT.

This clone has only one observation. This chain joins TRBV5-1 and TRBJ1-4; the D gene is possibly TRBD1 (5 bases). This CDR3 contains 13 residues. Trimming left V 7 bases short and J 7 bases short, with 14 bases between. Germline CDR1 reads SGHRS; CDR2 reads YFSETQ. The CDR3 protein is CASGPSGGEKLFF. The DNA for the CDR3 is TGCGCCAGCGGTCCATCCGGGGGTGAAAAACTGTTTTTT.